This T cell receptor beta chain was sequenced during a study of cytomegalovirus exposure and HLA in healthy donors. Primers for the PCR totalled 60 Vbeta and 13 Jbeta. Sequenced by immunoSEQ multiplex PCR; TCRdb stores in-frame clones only, minus some. The sample has about 160,000 clones, 70% to 85% seen once. This TCR was recovered from a man in his thirties or forties in good health and CMV-seropositive. Input material: PBMCs.

As DNA, the CDR3 is TGTGCCAGCAGCCCCCGGACAGGGGGCCTGGGCGAGCAGTACTTC. It yields the protein CASSPRTGGLGEQYF. This sequence joins TRBV11-3 and TRBJ2-7, with 11 nucleotides matching TRBD1. V lost 5 bases and J lost 6; bases outside the gene matches: 9. Per the germline V gene, CDR1 is SGHNT and CDR2 is YENEEA. The length of the CDR3 is 15 residues.